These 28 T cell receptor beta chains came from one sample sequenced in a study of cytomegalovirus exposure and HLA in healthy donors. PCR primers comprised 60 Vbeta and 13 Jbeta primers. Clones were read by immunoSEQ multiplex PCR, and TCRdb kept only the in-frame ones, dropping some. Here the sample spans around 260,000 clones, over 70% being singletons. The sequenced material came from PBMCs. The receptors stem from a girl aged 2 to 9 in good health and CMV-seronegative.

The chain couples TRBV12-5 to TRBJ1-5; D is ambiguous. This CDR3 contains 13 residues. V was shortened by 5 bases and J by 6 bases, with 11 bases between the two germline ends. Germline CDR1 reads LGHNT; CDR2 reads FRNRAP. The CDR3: CASGEDEGQPQHF. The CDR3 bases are TGTGCTAGTGGTGAGGATGAAGGTCAGCCCCAGCATTTT. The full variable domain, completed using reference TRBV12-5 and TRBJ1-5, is DARVTQTPRHKVTEMGQEVTMRCQPILGHNTVFWYRQTMMQGLELLAYFRNRAPLDDSGMPKDRFSAEMPDATLATLKIQPSEPRDSAVYFCASGEDEGQPQHFGDGTRLSIL.

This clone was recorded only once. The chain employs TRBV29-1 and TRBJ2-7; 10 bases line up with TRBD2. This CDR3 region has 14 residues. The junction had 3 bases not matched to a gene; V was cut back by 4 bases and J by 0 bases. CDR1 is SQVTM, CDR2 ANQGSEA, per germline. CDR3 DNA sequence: TGCAGCGTTGGGACTAGCGGTAGCTCCTACGAGCAGTACTTC. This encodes CSVGTSGSSYEQYF.

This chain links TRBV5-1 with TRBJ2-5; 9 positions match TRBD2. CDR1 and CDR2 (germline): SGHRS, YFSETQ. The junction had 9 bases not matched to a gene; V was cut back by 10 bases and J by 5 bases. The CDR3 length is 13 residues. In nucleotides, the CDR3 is TGCGCCTGTCGGCGGGGGGGGCCGGAGACCCAGTACTTC. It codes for CACRRGGPETQYF. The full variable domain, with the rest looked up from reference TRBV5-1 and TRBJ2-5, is KAGVTQTPRYLIKTRGQQVTLSCSPISGHRSVSWYQQTPGQGLQFLFEYFSETQRNKGNFPGRFSGRQFSNSRSEMNVSTLELGDSALYLCACRRGGPETQYFGPGTRLLVL.

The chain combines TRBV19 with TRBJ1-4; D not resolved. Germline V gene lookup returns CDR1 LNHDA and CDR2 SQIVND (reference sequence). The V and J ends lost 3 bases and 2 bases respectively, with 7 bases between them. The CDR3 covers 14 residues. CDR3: CASSMGRTNEKLFF. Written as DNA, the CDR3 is TGTGCCAGTAGTATGGGGAGGACTAATGAAAAACTGTTTTTT.

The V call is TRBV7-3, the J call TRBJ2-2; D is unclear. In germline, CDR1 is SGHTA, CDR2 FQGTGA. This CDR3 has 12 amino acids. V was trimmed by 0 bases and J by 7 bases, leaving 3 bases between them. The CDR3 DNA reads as TGTGCCAGCAGCTTAACCAACGGGGAGCTGTTTTTT. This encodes CASSLTNGELFF.

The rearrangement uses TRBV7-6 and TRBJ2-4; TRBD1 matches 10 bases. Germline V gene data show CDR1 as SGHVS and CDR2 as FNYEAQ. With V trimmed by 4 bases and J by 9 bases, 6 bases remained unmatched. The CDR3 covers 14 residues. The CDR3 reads CASSSGTGVAIQYF. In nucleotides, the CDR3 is TGTGCCAGCAGCTCCGGGACAGGGGTGGCCATTCAGTACTTC.

The CDR3 DNA is TGCGCCAGCAGAGAGGGACAGAGGACTGAAGCTTTCTTT. Translation: CASREGQRTEAFF. V usage is TRBV10-2 and J usage is TRBJ1-1; 7 bases map to TRBD1. Germline CDR1 reads WSHSY; CDR2 reads SAAADI. This CDR3 has 13 amino acids. V shed 6 bases, J shed 5 bases, and the junction held 6 bases outside the gene matches.

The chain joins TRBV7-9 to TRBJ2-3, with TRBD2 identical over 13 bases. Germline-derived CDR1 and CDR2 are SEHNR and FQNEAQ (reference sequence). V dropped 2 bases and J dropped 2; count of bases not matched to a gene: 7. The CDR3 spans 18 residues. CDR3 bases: TGTGCCAGCAGCTTACGACTAGCGGGGGGCCGGGACACAGATACGCAGTATTTT. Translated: CASSLRLAGGRDTDTQYF.

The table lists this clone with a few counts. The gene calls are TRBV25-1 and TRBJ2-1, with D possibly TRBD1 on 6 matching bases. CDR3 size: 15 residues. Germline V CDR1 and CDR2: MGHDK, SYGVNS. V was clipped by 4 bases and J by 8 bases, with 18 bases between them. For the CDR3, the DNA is TGTGCCAGCAGTGGTCCAGGGGCCCCACTACATGAGCAGTTCTTC. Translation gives CASSGPGAPLHEQFF. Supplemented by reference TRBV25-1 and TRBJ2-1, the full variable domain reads EADIYQTPRYLVIGTGKKITLECSQTMGHDKMYWYQQDPGMELHLIHYSYGVNSTEKGDLSSESTVSRIRTEHFPLTLESARPSHTSQYLCASSGPGAPLHEQFFGPGTRLTVL.

In DNA, the CDR3 is TGTGCCAGCATGCGACAGTATATGACCTTCCTAGCCAAAAACATTCAGTACTTC. It translates to CASMRQYMTFLAKNIQYF. The chain combines TRBV2 with TRBJ2-4; perhaps TRBD1 as D (5 bases). Germline-derived CDR1 and CDR2 are SNHLY and FYNNEI. The length of the CDR3 is 18 residues. V lost 7 bases and J 0 bases, leaving 22 bases between the germline ends.

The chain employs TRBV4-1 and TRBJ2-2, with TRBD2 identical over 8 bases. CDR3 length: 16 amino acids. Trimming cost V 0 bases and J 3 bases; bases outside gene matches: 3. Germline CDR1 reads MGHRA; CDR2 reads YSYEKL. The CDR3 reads CASSQETSGYTGELFF. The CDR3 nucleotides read TGCGCCAGCAGCCAAGAAACTAGCGGTTACACCGGGGAGCTGTTTTTT.

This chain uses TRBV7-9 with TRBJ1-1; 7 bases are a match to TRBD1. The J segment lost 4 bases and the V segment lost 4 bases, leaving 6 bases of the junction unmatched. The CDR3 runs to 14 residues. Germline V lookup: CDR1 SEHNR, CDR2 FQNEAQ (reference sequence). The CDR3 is CASSSRQGSTEAFF. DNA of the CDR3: TGTGCCAGCAGCTCTCGACAGGGATCCACTGAAGCTTTCTTT.

CDR3 DNA: TGTGCCAGCAGCGTAGCCGGGACAGCAACCTATGGCTACACCTTC. It is translated as CASSVAGTATYGYTF. The genes are TRBV9 and TRBJ1-2; TRBD1 aligns across 7 bases. The CDR3 has 15 residues. After removal of 0 bases from V and 4 bases from J, the junction contained 6 bases not matched to a gene. Germline V lookup: CDR1 SGDLS, CDR2 YYNGEE. Full variable domain (remainder filled in from reference TRBV9 and TRBJ1-2): DSGVTQTPKHLITATGQRVTLRCSPRSGDLSVYWYQQSLDQGLQFLIQYYNGEERAKGNILERFSAQQFPDLHSELNLSSLELGDSALYFCASSVAGTATYGYTFGSGTRLTVV.

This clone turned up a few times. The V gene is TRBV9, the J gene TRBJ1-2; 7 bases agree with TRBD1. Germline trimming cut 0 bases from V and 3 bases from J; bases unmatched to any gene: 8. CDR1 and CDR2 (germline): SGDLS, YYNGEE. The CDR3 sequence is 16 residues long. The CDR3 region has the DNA TGTGCCAGCAGCGTAGAGTGGGGGACAGACCACTATGGCTACACCTTC. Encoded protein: CASSVEWGTDHYGYTF.

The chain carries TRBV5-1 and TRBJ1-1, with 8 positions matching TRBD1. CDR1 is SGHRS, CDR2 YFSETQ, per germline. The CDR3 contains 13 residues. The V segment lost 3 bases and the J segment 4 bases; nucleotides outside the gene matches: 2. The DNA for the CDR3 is TGCGCCAGCAGCTCAGGACAGGGCACTGAAGCTTTCTTT. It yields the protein CASSSGQGTEAFF.

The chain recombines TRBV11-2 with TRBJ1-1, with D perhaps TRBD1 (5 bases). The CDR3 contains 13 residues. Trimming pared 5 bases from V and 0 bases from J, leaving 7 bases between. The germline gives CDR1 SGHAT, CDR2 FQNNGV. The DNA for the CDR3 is TGTGCCAGCAGCCGGGACTTGAACACTGAAGCTTTCTTT. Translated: CASSRDLNTEAFF.

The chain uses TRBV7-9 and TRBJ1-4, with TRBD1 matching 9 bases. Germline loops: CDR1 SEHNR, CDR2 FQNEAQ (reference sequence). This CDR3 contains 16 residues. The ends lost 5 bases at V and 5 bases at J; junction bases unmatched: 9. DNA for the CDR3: TGTGCCAGCAGCACGAAGCAGACAGGGGGGAATGAAAAACTGTTTTTT. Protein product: CASSTKQTGGNEKLFF. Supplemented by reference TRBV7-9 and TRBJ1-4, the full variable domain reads DTGVSQNPRHKITKRGQNVTFRCDPISEHNRLYWYRQTLGQGPEFLTYFQNEAQLEKSRLLSDRFSAERPKGSFSTLEIQRTEQGDSAMYLCASSTKQTGGNEKLFFGSGTQLSVL.

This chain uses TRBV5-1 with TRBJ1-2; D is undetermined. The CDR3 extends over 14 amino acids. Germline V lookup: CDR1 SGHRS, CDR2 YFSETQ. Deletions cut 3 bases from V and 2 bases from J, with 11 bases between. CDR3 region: CASSYSLSNYGYTF. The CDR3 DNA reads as TGCGCCAGCAGCTATAGTCTATCCAACTATGGCTACACCTTC.

CDR3 sequence: CASTTHSSYNEQFF. The CDR3 nucleotides are TGTGCCAGTACGACACACAGCTCCTACAATGAGCAGTTCTTC. The V gene is TRBV27, the J gene TRBJ2-1, with unresolved D. Germline V CDR1 and CDR2: MNHEY, SMNVEV (reference sequence). Trimming left V 9 bases short and J 0 bases short, with 12 bases between. The CDR3 is 14 amino acids.

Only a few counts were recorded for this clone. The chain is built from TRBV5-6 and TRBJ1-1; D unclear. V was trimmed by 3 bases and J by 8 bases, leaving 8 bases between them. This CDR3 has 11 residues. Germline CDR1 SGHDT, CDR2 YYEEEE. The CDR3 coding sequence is TGTGCCAGCAGCTCCTATTACGAAGCTTTCTTT. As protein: CASSSYYEAFF.

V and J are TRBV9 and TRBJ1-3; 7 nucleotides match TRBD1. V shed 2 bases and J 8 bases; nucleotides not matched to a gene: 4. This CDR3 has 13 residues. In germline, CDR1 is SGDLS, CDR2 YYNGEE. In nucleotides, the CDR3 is TGTGCCAGCAGCGTGACAGGGCTAGACACCATATATTTT. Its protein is CASSVTGLDTIYF.

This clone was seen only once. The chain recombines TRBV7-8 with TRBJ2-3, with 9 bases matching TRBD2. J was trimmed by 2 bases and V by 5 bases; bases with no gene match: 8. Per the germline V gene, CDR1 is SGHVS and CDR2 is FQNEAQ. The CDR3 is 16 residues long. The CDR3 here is CASSALAGPITDTQYF. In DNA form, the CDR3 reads TGTGCCAGCAGCGCCCTAGCGGGGCCAATCACAGATACGCAGTATTTT.

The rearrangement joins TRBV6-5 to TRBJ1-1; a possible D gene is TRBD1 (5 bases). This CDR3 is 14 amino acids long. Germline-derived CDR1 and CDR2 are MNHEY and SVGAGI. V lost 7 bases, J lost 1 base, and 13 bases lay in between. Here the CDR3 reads CASMGGVTNTEAFF. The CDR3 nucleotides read TGTGCCAGCATGGGGGGGGTTACGAACACTGAAGCTTTCTTT.

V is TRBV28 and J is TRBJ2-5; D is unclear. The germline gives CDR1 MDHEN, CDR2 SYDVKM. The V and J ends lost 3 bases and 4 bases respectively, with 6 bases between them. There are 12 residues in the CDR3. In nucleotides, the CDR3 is TGTGCCAGCAGTTTCGTGTCAGAGACCCAGTACTTC. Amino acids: CASSFVSETQYF.

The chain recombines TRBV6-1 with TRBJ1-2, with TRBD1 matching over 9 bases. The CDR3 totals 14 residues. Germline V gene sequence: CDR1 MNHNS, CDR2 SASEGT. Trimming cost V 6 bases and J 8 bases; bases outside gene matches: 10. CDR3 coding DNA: TGTGCCAGCAGCGCACAGGGGGCGATTCCCGGCTACACCTTC. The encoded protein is CASSAQGAIPGYTF.

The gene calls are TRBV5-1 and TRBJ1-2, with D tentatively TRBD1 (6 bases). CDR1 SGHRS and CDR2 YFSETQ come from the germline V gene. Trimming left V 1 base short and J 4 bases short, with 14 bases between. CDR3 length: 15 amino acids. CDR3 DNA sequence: TGCGCCAGCAGCTTGTTCCAGGGACAAATCTATGGCTACACCTTC. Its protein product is CASSLFQGQIYGYTF.

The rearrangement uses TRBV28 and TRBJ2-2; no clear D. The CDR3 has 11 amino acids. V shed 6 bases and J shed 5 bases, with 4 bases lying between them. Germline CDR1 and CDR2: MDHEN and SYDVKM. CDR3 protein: CASRRTGELFF. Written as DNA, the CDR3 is TGTGCCAGCAGGAGGACCGGGGAGCTGTTTTTT.

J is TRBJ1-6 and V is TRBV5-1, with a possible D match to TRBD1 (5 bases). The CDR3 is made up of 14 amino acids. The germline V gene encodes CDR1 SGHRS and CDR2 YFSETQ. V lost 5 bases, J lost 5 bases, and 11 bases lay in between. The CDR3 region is CASSGGSDNSPLHF. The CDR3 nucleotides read TGCGCCAGCAGTGGGGGGTCCGATAATTCACCCCTCCACTTT.